One sample yielded the 11 T cell receptor beta chains listed below, sequenced in a study of early T cells in non-severe SARS-CoV-2 infection. TCRdb independently ran MiXCR on the 5' RACE reads; one entry per CDR3 protein. The table lists 55,000 to 65,000 distinct CDR3 sequences, roughly an eighth of them singletons. Sequencing used whole blood. These receptors were collected from an adult who was a healthcare worker with PCR-confirmed SARS-CoV-2 infection or an uninfected control (not recorded which).

The J gene is TRBJ2-5, the V gene TRBV6-1, with TRBD1 matching 7 bases. This CDR3 has 17 amino acids. Germline assignment: CDR1 MNHNS and CDR2 SASEGT. V was pared by 4 bases and J by 5 bases, with 16 bases of the junction left unmatched. CDR3 nucleotides: TGTGCCAGCAGTGCCCCTCCCACAGGGGCGGATTGGGAGACCCAGTACTTC. Residues: CASSAPPTGADWETQYF.

This clonotype was picked up many times. This sequence joins TRBV6-5 and TRBJ1-1; unclear D gene. From germline, CDR1 is MNHEY and CDR2 SVGAGI. The length of the CDR3 is 18 residues. V dropped 4 bases and J dropped 6 bases, with 27 bases sitting between them. The CDR3: CASSLFGLGSGKFAEAFF. In DNA, the CDR3 is TGTGCCAGCAGTTTATTTGGATTAGGGTCGGGAAAGTTCGCTGAAGCTTTCTTT.

This clonotype was picked up many times. This chain joins TRBV7-9 and TRBJ2-2; unclear D gene. Germline-derived CDR1 and CDR2 are SEHNR and FQNEAQ (reference sequence). V was clipped by 10 bases and J by 5 bases, with 8 bases between them. This CDR3 is built from 11 residues. Here the CDR3 reads CATAWTGELFF. Here the CDR3 DNA reads TGTGCCACAGCATGGACCGGGGAGCTGTTTTTT.

This chain connects TRBV2 to TRBJ1-2; D perhaps matches TRBD1 (5 bases). The CDR3 has 12 amino acids. V dropped 8 bases and J dropped 3 bases, with 10 bases sitting between them. Germline V gene data show CDR1 as SNHLY and CDR2 as FYNNEI. CDR3 sequence: CASGGAHYGYTF. DNA for the CDR3: TGTGCCAGCGGGGGAGCCCACTATGGCTACACCTTC.

This clonotype has just a few counts. The chain employs TRBV29-1 and TRBJ2-7; 14 positions agree with TRBD2. The CDR3 is 16 amino acids. After removal of 5 bases from V and 0 bases from J, the junction contained 6 bases not matched to a gene. In germline, CDR1 is SQVTM, CDR2 ANQGSEA. CDR3 nucleotides: TGCAGCGTTCTGGGACTAGCGGGAGTTACCTCCTACGAGCAGTACTTC. It translates to CSVLGLAGVTSYEQYF.

The CDR3 reads CSVSSGDGNTIYF. The CDR3 DNA reads as TGCAGCGTGAGCAGTGGCGACGGAAACACCATATATTTT. This chain joins TRBV29-1 and TRBJ1-3; D not certain. The CDR3 is 13 residues long. The germline V gene encodes CDR1 SQVTM and CDR2 ANQGSEA. V shed 6 bases and J shed 4 bases, with 13 bases lying between them.

In this sample, this clonotype turned up a few times. The chain combines TRBV20-1 with TRBJ2-3; 13 bases align to TRBD2. The CDR3 has 15 amino acids. V lost 5 bases, J lost 2 bases, and 4 bases stayed unmatched. CDR1 and CDR2 from the germline V gene are DFQATT and SNEGSKA (reference sequence). The CDR3 nucleotides are TGCAGTGCTGCAACTAGCGGGGGGGCCACAGATACGCAGTATTTT. Encoded protein: CSAATSGGATDTQYF.

The sample holds many counts of this clonotype. This chain connects TRBV4-2 to TRBJ1-5; D gene unclear. The germline V gene encodes CDR1 LGHNA and CDR2 YNFKEQ. The CDR3 totals 13 residues. Trimming cost V 1 base and J 4 bases, with 5 bases left between them. This CDR3 is CASSQAPNQPQHF. The CDR3 DNA reads TGTGCCAGCAGCCAAGCCCCGAATCAGCCCCAGCATTTT.

CDR3: CSAVDRTEAFF. The CDR3 region has the DNA TGCAGCGCAGTCGACCGCACTGAAGCTTTCTTT. The chain is built from TRBV29-1 and TRBJ1-1; D is ambiguous. The CDR3 is 11 amino acids. Germline assignment: CDR1 SQVTM and CDR2 ANQGSEA. The V end was cut by 7 bases, the J end by 4 bases, with 10 bases between.

The J gene is TRBJ1-4, the V gene TRBV28, with D hard to call. Germline CDR1 is MDHEN and CDR2 is SYDVKM. The V and J ends lost 3 bases and 0 bases respectively, with 5 bases between them. The CDR3 runs to 14 residues. CDR3 nucleotide sequence: TGTGCCAGCAGTTTTCCGTCAACTAATGAAAAACTGTTTTTT. It yields the protein CASSFPSTNEKLFF.

This rearrangement joins TRBV18 to TRBJ1-1, with D hard to call. Looked up from germline, CDR1 is KGHSH and CDR2 is LQKENI. This CDR3 contains 13 residues. Trimming took off 2 bases at V and 0 bases at J, with 4 bases between the two ends. CDR3 amino acids: CASSPSLNTEAFF. The CDR3, as DNA: TGTGCCAGCTCACCATCGCTGAACACTGAAGCTTTCTTT.